These 21 T cell receptor beta chains were sequenced from one sample in a study of blood T cell repertoires in COVID-19. Libraries were prepared by immunoSEQ multiplex PCR; TCRdb keeps only in-frame clonotypes and omits some of them. There are 10,000 to 15,000 clones in the sample; under 80% occur only once, and 34% lies in the top ten. Specimen: peripheral blood. The receptors were sampled from a human donor in a cohort sampled during active COVID-19.

This clone is classed as medium-sized. The chain combines TRBV7-9 with TRBJ1-1; D unclear. Trimming removed 6 bases at V and 5 bases at J, with 16 bases between. The germline V gene encodes CDR1 SEHNR and CDR2 FQNEAQ (reference sequence). The CDR3 spans 14 residues. The CDR3 loop reads CASSHSGGRTEAFF. CDR3 DNA sequence: TGTGCCAGCAGTCATTCGGGAGGGAGGACTGAAGCTTTCTTT.

This clone was recorded only once. This chain links TRBV28 with TRBJ1-6, with D possibly TRBD1 on 6 matching bases. Looked up from germline, CDR1 is MDHEN and CDR2 is SYDVKM. This CDR3 spans 16 amino acids. Trimming left V 3 bases short and J 0 bases short, with 9 bases between. The CDR3 bases are TGTGCCAGCAGTTTCAGGGGCCTCTCCTATAATTCACCCCTCCACTTT. It encodes CASSFRGLSYNSPLHF.

The chain joins TRBV7-2 to TRBJ1-5, with 10 bases identical to TRBD1. CDR3 length equals 14 residues. The germline CDR1 and CDR2 sequences are SGHTA and FQGNSA. With V trimmed by 3 bases and J by 4 bases, 0 bases remained unmatched. The CDR3 sequence: CASSLGQGNQPQHF. The DNA for the CDR3 is TGTGCCAGCAGCTTGGGACAGGGGAATCAGCCCCAGCATTTT. The full variable domain, its missing parts supplied by reference TRBV7-2 and TRBJ1-5, is GAGVSQSPSNKVTEKGKDVELRCDPISGHTALYWYRQSLGQGLEFLIYFQGNSAPDKSGLPSDRFSAERTGGSVSTLTIQRTQQEDSAVYLCASSLGQGNQPQHFGDGTRLSIL.

CDR3 in amino acids: CASSPGVPSYNEQFF. CDR3 coding DNA: TGTGCCAGTAGTCCGGGGGTTCCCTCCTACAATGAGCAGTTCTTC. V is TRBV19 and J is TRBJ2-1, with a tentative D call TRBD2 (6 bases). Germline assignment: CDR1 LNHDA and CDR2 SQIVND (reference sequence). Trimming left V 5 bases short and J 0 bases short, with 11 bases between. This CDR3 has 15 residues.

V usage is TRBV19 and J usage is TRBJ2-1; the D gene is possibly TRBD1 (5 bases). The CDR3 has 13 amino acids. V was cut by 4 bases and J by 7 bases, with 11 bases left in between. The germline CDR1 and CDR2 sequences are LNHDA and SQIVND (reference sequence). CDR3 in DNA: TGTGCCAGTAGTACCCCCCAGGGTAATGAGCAGTTCTTC. This translates into CASSTPQGNEQFF.

The chain employs TRBV28 and TRBJ2-1; 9 bases agree with TRBD1. Looked up from germline, CDR1 is MDHEN and CDR2 is SYDVKM. This CDR3 comprises 14 residues. With V trimmed by 5 bases and J by 8 bases, 7 bases remained unmatched. DNA for the CDR3: TGTGCCAGCAGTCCGGGGACAGGGATCGATGAGCAGTTCTTC. Protein product: CASSPGTGIDEQFF.

This clone was recorded only once. This rearrangement joins TRBV5-1 to TRBJ1-2; weak D call: TRBD1 (6 bases). This CDR3 is built from 15 residues. The germline V and J ends were trimmed by 4 bases and 5 bases, with 18 bases remaining between them. The germline V gene has CDR1 SGHRS and CDR2 YFSETQ. The DNA of the CDR3 is TGCGCCAGCAGCCCTACTTCAGGGGATACATATGGCTACACCTTC. Its translation: CASSPTSGDTYGYTF.

The chain couples TRBV5-6 to TRBJ2-1; no reliable D call. Germline CDR1 SGHDT, CDR2 YYEEEE. Trimming left V 2 bases short and J 0 bases short, with 9 bases between. CDR3 size: 15 residues. CDR3 sequence: CASSFGLSSYNEQFF. The CDR3 region has the DNA TGTGCCAGCAGCTTCGGGTTAAGCTCCTACAATGAGCAGTTCTTC. Filled out from reference TRBV5-6 and TRBJ2-1, the complete variable domain reads DAGVTQSPTHLIKTRGQQVTLRCSPKSGHDTVSWYQQALGQGPQFIFQYYEEEERQRGNFPDRFSGHQFPNYSSELNVNALLLGDSALYLCASSFGLSSYNEQFFGPGTRLTVL.

This clone was detected only a few times. The rearrangement joins TRBV9 to TRBJ1-2; weak D call: TRBD1 (5 bases). Germline CDR1 is SGDLS and CDR2 is YYNGEE. Trimming shortened V by 0 bases and J by 7 bases, and 16 bases separated the two germline ends. This CDR3 is 15 amino acids long. The CDR3 sequence: CASSVGNRLAGGYTF. The CDR3 nucleotides are TGTGCCAGCAGCGTAGGAAACAGGTTGGCCGGTGGCTACACCTTC.

This clone came up a few times. The CDR3 DNA reads as TGTGCCAGCAGTTCCTCGGGGACAGGATATCAGCCCCAGCATTTT. It is translated as CASSSSGTGYQPQHF. The chain couples TRBV28 to TRBJ1-5, with 8 bases aligning to TRBD1. The V gene end was trimmed by 4 bases and the J gene end by 5 bases; junction bases not matched to a gene: 7. This CDR3 has 15 amino acids. CDR1 is MDHEN, CDR2 SYDVKM, per germline.

The V call is TRBV5-6, the J call TRBJ2-1; 10 nucleotides match TRBD1. CDR3 length: 15 amino acids. CDR1 SGHDT and CDR2 YYEEEE come from the germline V gene. The trim removed 7 bases at V and 8 bases at J, leaving 12 bases unmatched. The CDR3 protein is CASGTGDRGSHEQFF. DNA for the CDR3: TGTGCCAGCGGAACAGGGGACAGGGGTAGTCATGAGCAGTTCTTC. The full variable domain, completed using reference TRBV5-6 and TRBJ2-1, is DAGVTQSPTHLIKTRGQQVTLRCSPKSGHDTVSWYQQALGQGPQFIFQYYEEEERQRGNFPDRFSGHQFPNYSSELNVNALLLGDSALYLCASGTGDRGSHEQFFGPGTRLTVL.

CDR3 amino acids: CASSYSTGSTEAFF. For the CDR3, the DNA is TGTGCCAGCAGTTACTCGACAGGAAGCACTGAAGCTTTCTTT. The V and J genes are TRBV6-5 and TRBJ1-1; TRBD1 might be the D (6 bases). V dropped 0 bases and J dropped 4 bases, with 9 bases sitting between them. The germline gives CDR1 MNHEY, CDR2 SVGAGI. The CDR3 spans 14 residues.

This clone is deemed medium-sized. The chain combines TRBV2 with TRBJ2-1; a possible D gene is TRBD2 (5 bases). The germline gives CDR1 SNHLY, CDR2 FYNNEI. CDR3 length: 14 amino acids. The V end was cut by 3 bases, the J end by 3 bases, with 9 bases between. The chain's CDR3 is CASSEVRGYNEQFF. The CDR3 DNA follows: TGTGCCAGCAGTGAGGTTCGGGGCTACAATGAGCAGTTCTTC.

This chain connects TRBV5-1 to TRBJ1-5, with D maybe TRBD1 (6 bases). CDR3 length equals 13 residues. Germline V CDR1 and CDR2: SGHRS, YFSETQ. Trimming pared 2 bases from V and 10 bases from J, leaving 13 bases between. The CDR3 spells CASSFSGDGPQHF. In DNA, the CDR3 is TGCGCCAGCAGCTTCTCAGGGGATGGTCCCCAGCATTTT.

This chain joins TRBV19 and TRBJ2-1; D may be TRBD1 (5 bases). Germline lookup yields CDR1 LNHDA and CDR2 SQIVND (reference sequence). Trimming took off 6 bases at V and 3 bases at J, with 9 bases between the two ends. The CDR3 is made up of 13 amino acids. The CDR3 DNA reads TGTGCCAGTAGGATGGACAACTACAATGAGCAGTTCTTC. It translates to CASRMDNYNEQFF.

This clone is medium-sized (0.01 to 0.1%) within its sample. The rearrangement links TRBV5-1 to TRBJ1-2; TRBD1 is a possible D gene (6 bases). The CDR3 loop spans 15 amino acids. Germline CDR1 is SGHRS and CDR2 is YFSETQ. Trimming shortened V by 2 bases and J by 0 bases, and 11 bases separated the two germline ends. The CDR3 nucleotides read TGCGCCAGCAGCTTCGGGACATATGCTAACTATGGCTACACCTTC. It is translated as CASSFGTYANYGYTF.

V gene TRBV2 combines with J gene TRBJ2-2; 8 positions match TRBD1. With V trimmed by 6 bases and J by 8 bases, 8 bases remained unmatched. Germline lookup yields CDR1 SNHLY and CDR2 FYNNEI. This CDR3 is 14 amino acids long. The CDR3 loop reads CASSETTGVGELFF. The CDR3, as DNA: TGTGCCAGCAGCGAAACGACAGGGGTAGGGGAGCTGTTTTTT.

This clone came up once. The CDR3 sequence is CASSSGGQETQYF. For the CDR3, the DNA is TGTGCCAGCAGTAGCGGGGGGCAAGAGACCCAGTACTTC. V usage is TRBV9 and J usage is TRBJ2-5; 10 bases line up with TRBD2. Germline CDR1 is SGDLS and CDR2 is YYNGEE. V was pared by 5 bases and J by 2 bases, with 0 bases of the junction left unmatched. This CDR3 has 13 amino acids.

This clone appeared a single time. At one boundary the junction diverges from the germline segment, which might be a read error. V and J are TRBV30 and TRBJ2-7; TRBD1 matches 9 bases. The CDR3 runs to 14 residues. Per the germline V gene, CDR1 is GTSNPN and CDR2 is SVGIG (reference sequence). The CDR3 bases are TGTGCCTGCCAAACAGGGGGCATCCTCTACCAGCAGTACTTC. It encodes CACQTGGILYQQYF. The full variable domain, its missing parts supplied by reference TRBV30 and TRBJ2-7, is SQTIHQWPATLVQPVGSPLSLECTVEGTSNPNLYWYRQAAGRGLQLLFYSVGIGQISSEVPQNLSASRPQDRQFILSSKKLLLSDSGFYLCACQTGGILYQQYFGPGTRLTVT.

This clone appeared a few times. The V gene is TRBV25-1, the J gene TRBJ2-1; TRBD1 is a possible D gene (6 bases). This CDR3 has 14 residues. V was pared by 3 bases and J by 4 bases, with 10 bases between. Germline V gene lookup returns CDR1 MGHDK and CDR2 SYGVNS. CDR3 region: CASSDPGQYNEQFF. The CDR3 bases are TGTGCCAGCAGTGATCCCGGACAGTACAATGAGCAGTTCTTC.

The rearrangement links TRBV6-5 to TRBJ2-5; TRBD2 agrees at 10 bases. After removal of 8 bases from V and 1 base from J, the junction contained 7 bases not matched to a gene. CDR1 and CDR2 (germline): MNHEY, SVGAGI. CDR3 size: 15 residues. DNA of the CDR3: TGTGCCAGCGCCACCATAGCGGGGGGCCAAGAGACCCAGTACTTC. Residues: CASATIAGGQETQYF.